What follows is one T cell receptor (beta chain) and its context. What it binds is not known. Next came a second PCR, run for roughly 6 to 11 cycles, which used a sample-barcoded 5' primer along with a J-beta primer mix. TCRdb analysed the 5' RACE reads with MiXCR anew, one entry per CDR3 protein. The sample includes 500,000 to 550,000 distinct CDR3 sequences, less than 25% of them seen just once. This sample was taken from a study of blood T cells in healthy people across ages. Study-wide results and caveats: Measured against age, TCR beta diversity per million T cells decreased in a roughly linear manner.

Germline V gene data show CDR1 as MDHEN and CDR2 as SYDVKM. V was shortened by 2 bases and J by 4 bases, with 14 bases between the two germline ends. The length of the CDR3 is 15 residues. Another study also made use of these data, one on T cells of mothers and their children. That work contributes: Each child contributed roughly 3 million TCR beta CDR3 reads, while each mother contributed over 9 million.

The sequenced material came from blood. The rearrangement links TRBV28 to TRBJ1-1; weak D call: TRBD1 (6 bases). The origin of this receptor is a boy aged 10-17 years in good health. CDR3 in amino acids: CASSLPNRASTEAFF. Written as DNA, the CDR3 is TGTGCCAGCAGTTTACCGAACAGGGCTTCCACTGAAGCTTTCTTT.